Listed here is a single T cell receptor (beta chain). No cognate antigen has been identified for it. No clone much larger than this one lies a single base away; base qualities are absent. TCRbeta CDR3 regions were amplified from genomic DNA using the immunoSEQ Assay, a bias-controlled multiplex PCR. The authors' pipeline ran thus. Nucleated cell counts per sample were estimated from amplification of reference gene primers within the assay. To quantify the absolute abundance of each unique TCRbeta CDR3 rearrangement, sequence reads were collapsed and filtered. For each sample, productive Simpson clonality was calculated by taking the square root of Simpson's diversity index across productive rearrangements. TCRdb provides this immuneACCESS table in a form limited to in-frame rearrangements. Some clones are lacking; in checked studies, under half of them reflect an unresolved V gene, and why the rest are absent is not known. V, J and clone size derive from that table, while D and trimming were established from the DNA sequence. The sample data list roughly 150,000 clones, and around 90% of these were observed just once. The leading ten clones occupy less than 6.5% of the sample.

V is shortened by 2 bases, J by 3 bases, and the region joining them spans 15 bases. Looking up the germline V gene yields CDR1 MNHNS and CDR2 SASEGT. The CDR3 covers 16 residues, taking in both the cysteine and the phenylalanine. Here the CDR3 DNA is all that survives: 48 bases in frame from base 1. The record originates from a study of blood T cell repertoires in COVID-19 (dated by TCRdb to about 2020). Broadly, across the study: Collaborator samples came from the United States, Italy and Spain and covered acute and convalescent phases of COVID-19. The material from the prospective study consisted of cDNA or gDNA derived from T cells, B-cell-depleted T cells, or PBMCs. Subjects who had been exposed to COVID-19, were actively infected with it, or had recovered from it provided the deeply sampled blood TCRbeta repertoires that made up the dataset. The repertoires were made available in a free public database intended to serve as a resource for research on the immune response to SARS-CoV-2. The samples were drawn from two sources: the first 160 participants of the ongoing ImmuneRACE study, and 1,254 subjects contributed by 6 global collaborators. The sample metadata nearly always contained a de-identified subject ID, COVID-19 status, age in years and sex. Where available, HLA class I and class II types were taken from metadata supplied by the sample provider and were not determined by assay-based typing. Paper-wide results and their limitations: The quantity of clinical and demographic metadata differed by source and by participant and was supplied without curation.

Whole blood was collected in K2EDTA tubes by collaborating institutions according to the institutions' own protocols. For TCRbeta analysis, collaborators shipped samples as frozen whole blood, isolated PBMCs, or DNA extracted from either of those sample types. This receptor was taken from a human donor in a cohort sampled during active COVID-19. The chain employs TRBV6-1 and TRBJ2-3, with a weak D call of TRBD2 (7 bases match). Sequenced material: peripheral blood. The DNA reads TGTGCCAGCAGTGAATTCTTTGCGGGGGCTACAGATACGCAGTATTTT. Translated, this is CASSEFFAGATDTQYF.